The 26 T cell receptor beta chains given below trace back to one sample, sequenced in a study of Graves' ophthalmopathy and Graves' hyperthyroidism. Transcripts of RNA were the source for amplifying TCR beta CDR3 regions. HTBI primers were used in a first-round RT-PCR, which preceded a second-round multiplex PCR. TCRdb called the multiplex PCR reads again in MiXCR, with one record for every CDR3 protein. Of around 670,000 distinct CDR3 sequences in the sample, roughly 40% were seen once. The material sequenced was peripheral blood. These receptors all stem from an adult man with Graves' ophthalmopathy.

The CDR3 sequence: CASSVASGLSYGYTF. In DNA, the CDR3 is TGTGCCAGCAGCGTAGCCTCAGGGTTGTCCTATGGCTACACCTTC. The chain employs TRBV9 and TRBJ1-2; the D gene is possibly TRBD1 (5 bases). Per germline, CDR1 SGDLS and CDR2 YYNGEE. V lost 0 bases and J 4 bases, leaving 13 bases between the germline ends. The CDR3 contains 15 residues.

This clonotype appeared a single time. The rearrangement links TRBV2 to TRBJ2-5, with no clear D. The CDR3 loop spans 14 amino acids. V was shortened by 5 bases and J by 2 bases, with 12 bases between the two germline ends. CDR1 and CDR2 (germline): SNHLY, FYNNEI. The CDR3 sequence is CASSLSLQQETQYF. Written as DNA, the CDR3 is TGTGCCAGCAGTTTAAGCCTCCAACAAGAGACCCAGTACTTC.

Notes on this clonotype: A much larger clone sits a single nucleotide away, making a read error possible. The CDR3 bases are TGTGCCATCCGCGATCGGACAGGGAGCCACGAGCAGTACTTC. It translates to CAIRDRTGSHEQYF. This chain uses TRBV10-3 with TRBJ2-7; 8 bases agree with TRBD1. This CDR3 region has 14 residues. The V gene end was trimmed by 8 bases and the J gene end by 5 bases; junction bases not matched to a gene: 11. Germline V gene lookup returns CDR1 ENHRY and CDR2 SYGVKD.

The table lists this clonotype with many counts. The chain uses TRBV6-5 and TRBJ1-6; no definite D call. V lost 6 bases and J lost 8, with 8 bases in between. The CDR3 has 12 amino acids. Germline loops: CDR1 MNHEY, CDR2 SVGAGI. CDR3 amino acids: CASSQRDSPLHF. CDR3 DNA: TGTGCCAGCAGCCAGAGGGATTCACCCCTCCACTTT.

This clonotype was detected only a few times. The rearrangement links TRBV7-4 to TRBJ2-2; D may be TRBD1 (6 bases). Per the germline V gene, CDR1 is SGHVT and CDR2 is SQSDAQ. Trimming left V 3 bases short and J 5 bases short, with 13 bases between. This CDR3 is built from 15 residues. CDR3 sequence: CASSFVRGGTGELFF. CDR3 bases: TGTGCCAGCAGCTTCGTCAGGGGTGGTACCGGGGAGCTGTTTTTT.

This sequence joins TRBV5-6 and TRBJ2-5; the D is unclear. The CDR3 runs to 16 residues. CDR1 and CDR2 from the germline V gene are SGHDT and YYEEEE. The germline V and J ends were trimmed by 4 bases and 5 bases, with 21 bases remaining between them. CDR3 DNA sequence: TGTGCCAGCAGCCGATTAGCCATCACACGCCAGGAGACCCAGTACTTC. This translates into CASSRLAITRQETQYF.

As concerns this clonotype: The germline gene is not matched at one end of the junction; a read error may be the cause. The chain combines TRBV7-2 with TRBJ2-5; possibly TRBD1 or TRBD2 for D (5 bases each). The CDR3 contains 14 residues. Germline V gene data show CDR1 as SGHTA and CDR2 as FQGNSA. This CDR3 is CAGSSSGTAETQYF. CDR3 in DNA: TGTGCCGGCAGCTCCTCCGGGACCGCGGAGACCCAGTACTTC.

The V gene is TRBV10-3, the J gene TRBJ2-7, with 9 bases lining up with TRBD2. CDR3 length: 15 amino acids. V trimming: 10 bases; J trimming: 1 base; junction bases outside the gene matches: 11. CDR1 is ENHRY and CDR2 is SYGVKD in the germline V gene. CDR3 sequence reads: CASSRTSEGSYEQYF. DNA of the CDR3: TGTGCCAGCTCACGGACTAGCGAGGGTTCCTACGAGCAGTACTTC.

The rearrangement joins TRBV3-1 to TRBJ1-1; D is unresolved. The CDR3 length is 13 residues. Trimming cost V 1 base and J 4 bases, with 7 bases left between them. Germline V gene sequence: CDR1 LGHDT, CDR2 YNNKEL (reference sequence). The CDR3 DNA reads as TGTGCCAGCAGCCAAGTCTCCGCCACTGAAGCTTTCTTT. Residues: CASSQVSATEAFF.

This clonotype was counted between two and nine times. V gene TRBV11-2 combines with J gene TRBJ1-1, with a possible D match to TRBD1 (6 bases). This CDR3 has 13 residues. V was trimmed by 5 bases and J by 6 bases, leaving 13 bases between them. CDR1 and CDR2 from the germline V gene are SGHAT and FQNNGV. The CDR3 nucleotides are TGTGCCAGCAGCCTTAGGGGGTTCGCTGAAGCTTTCTTT. As protein: CASSLRGFAEAFF.

The CDR3 reads CASSPRDAAEAFF. The CDR3 region has the DNA TGTGCCAGCAGCCCCCGGGACGCCGCTGAAGCTTTCTTT. This chain uses TRBV5-5 with TRBJ1-1, with D tentatively TRBD1 (5 bases). The CDR3 is 13 amino acids. Germline CDR1 and CDR2: SGHKS and YYEKEE (reference sequence). V shed 4 bases and J shed 6 bases, with 13 bases lying between them.

In its sample, this clonotype was seen a few times. V gene TRBV2 combines with J gene TRBJ2-5; tentatively, D is TRBD2 (6 bases). The germline V gene encodes CDR1 SNHLY and CDR2 FYNNEI. The V gene lost 8 bases and the J gene lost 5 bases, with 15 bases spanning the gap. The CDR3 is made up of 13 amino acids. CDR3 in DNA: TGTGCCAGCGGTGGCGGGATAGGGGAGACCCAGTACTTC. Encoded protein: CASGGGIGETQYF.

Turning to this clonotype: A read error may account for a junction end that differs from germline. The rearrangement joins TRBV10-2 to TRBJ2-7, with 10 bases identical to TRBD2. The CDR3 has 15 amino acids. Germline CDR1 and CDR2: WSHSY and SAAADI. For the CDR3, the DNA is TGTGCCAGCAGTTACCTAGCGGGAGAAGGCTACGAGCAGTACTTC. Its protein is CASSYLAGEGYEQYF.

This clonotype was detected ten times or more. The chain uses TRBV20-1 and TRBJ2-5, with 10 bases fitting TRBD2. Germline V gene lookup returns CDR1 DFQATT and CDR2 SNEGSKA (reference sequence). Trimming cost V 6 bases and J 1 base; bases outside gene matches: 8. This CDR3 has 15 amino acids. CDR3 amino acids: CSARPLAGTQETQYF. The CDR3 DNA reads TGCAGTGCGAGACCACTAGCGGGGACCCAAGAGACCCAGTACTTC.

The chain has TRBV20-1 and TRBJ1-1, with D possibly matching TRBD1 (6 bases). Germline values: CDR1 DFQATT, CDR2 SNEGSKA (reference sequence). The CDR3 runs to 13 residues. V was pared by 2 bases and J by 8 bases, with 15 bases between. The CDR3 DNA reads TGCAGTGCTAGAAAAAAACGGGGGACAGAAGCTTTCTTT. It translates to CSARKKRGTEAFF.

A note on this clonotype: This CDR3 fails to terminate in the conserved phenylalanine or tryptophan, so it likely reflects a read error. No DNA is shown, since the ends of the CDR3 on it are uncertain; the CDR3 is the one TCRdb lists. The CDR3 here is CASSGTTGAI. The V gene is TRBV25-1, the J gene TRBJ1-1; the table's D gene call, TRBD1, was not cross checked with the DNA. The CDR3 has 10 residues if both end residues are counted. Looked up from germline, CDR1 is MGHDK and CDR2 is SYGVNS.

Worth noting for this clonotype: This could be a read error, since a much larger clone is one nucleotide away. This sequence joins TRBV20-1 and TRBJ1-1; 7 bases match TRBD1. Germline assignment: CDR1 DFQATT and CDR2 SNEGSKA (reference sequence). The trim removed 3 bases at V and 2 bases at J, leaving 3 bases unmatched. The CDR3 is 13 residues long. The CDR3 sequence is CSASRDSNTEAFF. In DNA form, the CDR3 reads TGCAGTGCTAGCCGGGACAGCAACACTGAAGCTTTCTTT.

This clonotype came up many times. This sequence joins TRBV12-3 or TRBV12-4 and TRBJ1-2; D perhaps matches TRBD1 (6 bases). V was trimmed by 6 bases and J by 7 bases, leaving 18 bases between them. This CDR3 comprises 14 residues. This CDR3 is CASSQEPGETGYTF. The CDR3 nucleotides read TGTGCCAGCAGCCAAGAGCCAGGGGAAACTGGCTACACCTTC.

This chain joins TRBV7-2 and TRBJ2-5; possibly TRBD2 for D (6 bases). Germline CDR1 reads SGHTA; CDR2 reads FQGNSA. V was cut by 5 bases and J by 1 base, with 17 bases left in between. The CDR3 is 16 amino acids. CDR3 residues: CASSVSGGERQETQYF. DNA for the CDR3: TGTGCCAGCAGCGTGAGTGGAGGGGAACGCCAAGAGACCCAGTACTTC. Combining the CDR3 with reference TRBV7-2 and TRBJ2-5 gives the whole variable domain GAGVSQSPSNKVTEKGKDVELRCDPISGHTALYWYRQSLGQGLEFLIYFQGNSAPDKSGLPSDRFSAERTGGSVSTLTIQRTQQEDSAVYLCASSVSGGERQETQYFGPGTRLLVL.

This clonotype was observed many times. V and J are TRBV2 and TRBJ2-7; D unclear. The CDR3 has 12 residues. Trimming removed 4 bases at V and 3 bases at J, with 7 bases between. The V gene's germline CDR1 is SNHLY and CDR2 FYNNEI. In nucleotides, the CDR3 is TGTGCCAGCAGTGGTGCTATCTACGAGCAGTACTTC. The encoded protein is CASSGAIYEQYF. Supplemented by reference TRBV2 and TRBJ2-7, the full variable domain reads EPEVTQTPSHQVTQMGQEVILRCVPISNHLYFYWYRQILGQKVEFLVSFYNNEISEKSEIFDDQFSVERPDGSNFTLKIRSTKLEDSAMYFCASSGAIYEQYFGPGTRLTVT.

The chain is built from TRBV25-1 and TRBJ2-2; tentative D call: TRBD2 (5 bases). Per germline, CDR1 MGHDK and CDR2 SYGVNS. Trimming pared 6 bases from V and 7 bases from J, leaving 21 bases between. The CDR3 spans 16 residues. The CDR3 region is CASSLIAGELHGELFF. Written as DNA, the CDR3 is TGTGCCAGCAGCTTAATAGCCGGGGAGCTCCACGGGGAGCTGTTTTTT.

The chain links TRBV15 to TRBJ1-1; 11 nucleotides align to TRBD1. Looked up from germline, CDR1 is LNHNV and CDR2 is YYDKDF (reference sequence). The length of the CDR3 is 16 residues. Trimming cost V 1 base and J 5 bases; bases outside gene matches: 6. CDR3 sequence reads: CATSRGTGGVGTEAFF. The CDR3 DNA reads TGTGCCACCAGCAGAGGGACAGGGGGCGTCGGGACTGAAGCTTTCTTT.

This clonotype has a handful of counts. The CDR3 coding sequence is TGTGCCACCCGTGCCCGGGACTCTGAAGACGAGCAGTACTTC. Its protein is CATRARDSEDEQYF. The chain couples TRBV24-1 to TRBJ2-7; weak D call: TRBD2 (6 bases). Trimming removed 9 bases from V and 5 bases from J, with 19 bases in between. The CDR3 is made up of 14 amino acids. Looked up from germline, CDR1 is KGHDR and CDR2 is SFDVKD.

This clonotype occurred a few times. A much larger clone is a single base away; this may be a read error. The V and J genes are TRBV29-1 and TRBJ1-1; 7 nucleotides agree with TRBD1. The CDR3 covers 13 residues. The germline CDR1 and CDR2 sequences are SQVTM and ANQGSEA. V dropped 5 bases and J dropped 5; count of bases not matched to a gene: 8. The CDR3 is CSVLQGFRTEAFF. The CDR3 DNA sequence: TGCAGCGTTTTACAGGGGTTTCGAACTGAAGCTTTCTTT. The full variable domain, in which reference TRBV29-1 and TRBJ1-1 provide the parts outside the CDR3, is SAVISQKPSRDICQRGTSLTIQCQVDSQVTMMFWYRQQPGQSLTLIATANQGSEATYESGFVIDKFPISRPNLTFSTLTVSNMSPEDSSIYLCSVLQGFRTEAFFGQGTRLTVV.

This clonotype has ten or more counts. The chain employs TRBV11-2 and TRBJ2-7; D remains ambiguous. Germline CDR1 SGHAT, CDR2 FQNNGV. This CDR3 has 15 residues. Trimming took off 7 bases at V and 1 base at J, with 17 bases between the two ends. DNA of the CDR3: TGTGCCAGCAAAGGTGCAGGCTACCCTTCCTACGAGCAGTACTTC. This sequence encodes CASKGAGYPSYEQYF. Full variable domain (rest looked up from reference TRBV11-2 and TRBJ2-7): EAGVAQSPRYKIIEKRQSVAFWCNPISGHATLYWYQQILGQGPKLLIQFQNNGVVDDSQLPKDRFSAERLKGVDSTLKIQPAKLEDSAVYLCASKGAGYPSYEQYFGPGTRLTVT.

This chain connects TRBV15 to TRBJ2-6, with D uncertain. V dropped 1 base and J dropped 3 bases, with 4 bases sitting between them. The CDR3 is 14 residues long. Germline loops: CDR1 LNHNV, CDR2 YYDKDF (reference sequence). This chain's CDR3 is CATSRGNGANVLTF. The CDR3 region has the DNA TGTGCCACCAGCAGAGGGAATGGGGCCAACGTCCTGACTTTC.